Presented here are 8 T cell receptor beta chains from one specimen sequenced in a study of blood T cells in healthy people across ages. PCR was performed a second time for roughly 6 to 12 cycles using a sample-barcoded 5' primer and a J-beta primer mix. MiXCR, applied by TCRdb to the 5' RACE reads, yields one record per CDR3 protein. The sample consists of about a million distinct CDR3 sequences, about 44% of them appearing once. Sequences were obtained from blood. The receptors were sampled from a man aged 25 to 40 in good health.

CDR3 in DNA: TGTGCCAGCAGTTACACTAGCGGGGGCGCAGATACGCAGTATTTT. Protein: CASSYTSGGADTQYF. The rearrangement joins TRBV6-5 to TRBJ2-3; the match to TRBD2 covers 11 bases. V was pared by 2 bases and J by 4 bases, with 2 bases of the junction left unmatched. In germline, CDR1 is MNHEY, CDR2 SVGAGI. The length of the CDR3 is 15 residues.

This clonotype appeared a few times. This chain uses TRBV15 with TRBJ2-3, with D perhaps given as TRBD1 or TRBD2 (6 bases each). The CDR3 sequence is 15 residues long. Trimming took 0 bases from V and 5 from J, leaving 12 bases between them. Germline V gene sequence: CDR1 LNHNV, CDR2 YYDKDF (reference sequence). The CDR3 loop reads CATSRDSGGQDTQYF. For the CDR3, the DNA is TGTGCCACCAGCAGAGATTCCGGGGGCCAAGATACGCAGTATTTT.

J is TRBJ1-1 and V is TRBV6-5, with a possible D match to TRBD1 (6 bases). This CDR3 region has 14 residues. Looked up from germline, CDR1 is MNHEY and CDR2 is SVGAGI. Trimming shortened V by 6 bases and J by 3 bases, and 14 bases separated the two germline ends. The chain's CDR3 is CASRTGYGDTEAFF. The CDR3 DNA sequence: TGTGCCAGCAGAACAGGGTACGGGGACACTGAAGCTTTCTTT.

The chain is built from TRBV5-5 and TRBJ2-5, with D possibly TRBD2 on 5 matching bases. There are 14 residues in the CDR3. CDR1 SGHKS and CDR2 YYEKEE come from the germline V gene (reference sequence). Trimming took 6 bases from V and 2 from J, leaving 14 bases between them. CDR3 coding DNA: TGTGCCAGCACCCGAGAAGCGGTACAAGAGACCCAGTACTTC. It is translated as CASTREAVQETQYF.

The chain links TRBV5-1 to TRBJ1-4; 7 positions match TRBD1. The germline CDR1 and CDR2 sequences are SGHRS and YFSETQ. The V and J ends lost 0 bases and 8 bases, in that order; junction bases with no gene match: 1. The CDR3 sequence is 13 residues long. The CDR3 here is CASSLARGEKLFF. Written as DNA, the CDR3 is TGCGCCAGCAGCTTGGCCAGGGGGGAAAAACTGTTTTTT.

V gene TRBV12-5 combines with J gene TRBJ2-2; perhaps TRBD1 as D (6 bases). Between the trimmed V and J ends, which lost 5 bases and 0 bases, there was a span of 13 bases. The CDR3 totals 16 residues. CDR1 is LGHNT, CDR2 FRNRAP, per germline. CDR3 sequence (DNA): TGTGCTAGTGGTAGGGGGACGGACACGAACACCGGGGAGCTGTTTTTT. Translating gives CASGRGTDTNTGELFF.

The rearrangement links TRBV20-1 to TRBJ1-2, with 8 nucleotides matching TRBD1. This CDR3 spans 14 amino acids. Germline-derived CDR1 and CDR2 are DFQATT and SNEGSKA (reference sequence). V lost 3 bases to trimming and J lost 4 bases; unmatched junction nucleotides: 7. This CDR3 reads CSASPTGALYGYTF. CDR3 DNA: TGCAGTGCTAGCCCGACAGGGGCCCTCTATGGCTACACCTTC.

The V call is TRBV7-8, the J call TRBJ2-7; no clear D gene. V was pared by 5 bases and J by 4 bases, with 9 bases between. This CDR3 has 12 amino acids. The germline CDR1 and CDR2 sequences are SGHVS and FQNEAQ. This CDR3 reads CASSQNVYEQYF. The CDR3 DNA follows: TGTGCCAGCAGCCAAAATGTATACGAGCAGTACTTC. Using reference TRBV7-8 and TRBJ2-7 for the parts outside the CDR3, the full variable domain is GAGVSQSPRYKVAKRGQDVALRCDPISGHVSLFWYQQALGQGPEFLTYFQNEAQLDKSGLPSDRFFAERPEGSVSTLKIQRTQQEDSAVYLCASSQNVYEQYFGPGTRLTVT.